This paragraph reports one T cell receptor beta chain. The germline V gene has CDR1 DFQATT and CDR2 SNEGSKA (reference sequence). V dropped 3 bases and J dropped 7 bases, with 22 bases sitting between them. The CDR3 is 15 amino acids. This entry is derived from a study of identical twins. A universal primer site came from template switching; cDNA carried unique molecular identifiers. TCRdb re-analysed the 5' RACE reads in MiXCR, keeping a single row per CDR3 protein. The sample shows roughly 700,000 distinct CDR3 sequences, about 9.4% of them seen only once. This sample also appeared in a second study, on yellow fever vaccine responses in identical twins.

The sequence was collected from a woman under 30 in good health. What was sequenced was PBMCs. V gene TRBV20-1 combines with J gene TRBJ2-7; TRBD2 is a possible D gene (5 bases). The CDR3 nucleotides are TGCAGTGCTAGGGTTCCGGGGTCCCCCGTGAGGGAGCAGTACTTC. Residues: CSARVPGSPVREQYF.